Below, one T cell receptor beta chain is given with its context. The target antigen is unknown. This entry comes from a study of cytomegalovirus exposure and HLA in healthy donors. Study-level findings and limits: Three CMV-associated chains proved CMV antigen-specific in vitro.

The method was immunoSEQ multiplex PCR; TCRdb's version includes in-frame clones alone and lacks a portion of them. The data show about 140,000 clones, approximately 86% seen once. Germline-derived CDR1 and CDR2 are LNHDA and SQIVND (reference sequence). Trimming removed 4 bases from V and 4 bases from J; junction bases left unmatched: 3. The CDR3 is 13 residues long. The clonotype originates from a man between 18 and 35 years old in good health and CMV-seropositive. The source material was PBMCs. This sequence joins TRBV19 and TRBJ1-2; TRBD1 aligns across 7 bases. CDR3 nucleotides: TGTGCCAGTAGTAGGGGACAGTTCTATGGCTACACCTTC. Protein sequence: CASSRGQFYGYTF. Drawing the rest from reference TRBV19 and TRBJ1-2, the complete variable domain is DGGITQSPKYLFRKEGQNVTLSCEQNLNHDAMYWYRQDPGQGLRLIYYSQIVNDFQKGDIAEGYSVSREKKESFPLTVTSAQKNPTAFYLCASSRGQFYGYTFGSGTRLTVV.